The 3 T cell receptor beta chains below come from one sample, sequenced in a study of tumor-infiltrating lymphocytes in oesophageal squamous cell carcinoma. MiXCR was run by TCRdb on the PCR reads, yielding one entry per CDR3 protein. The sample carries approximately 14,000 distinct CDR3 sequences, 50% recorded once. Source material: esophageal tumor tissue. The receptors derive from a male donor with esophageal squamous cell carcinoma.

V is TRBV28 and J is TRBJ2-5; 12 positions match TRBD2. The junction had 8 bases not matched to a gene; V was cut back by 5 bases and J by 7 bases. This CDR3 contains 15 residues. Germline CDR1 is MDHEN and CDR2 is SYDVKM. CDR3: CASSPPTSGGGTQYF. For the CDR3, the DNA is TGTGCCAGCAGTCCACCGACTAGCGGGGGAGGGACCCAGTACTTC.

This clonotype was counted a single time. The gene calls are TRBV7-2 and TRBJ2-7; possibly TRBD2 for D (6 bases). The DNA end is more similar to TRBJ2-4, so the J call may be wrong. CDR3 length: 15 residues. Germline loops: CDR1 SGHTA, CDR2 FQGNSA. The CDR3 is CASSYEGLAKNIQYF. DNA for the CDR3: TGTGCCAGCAGCTATGAGGGACTAGCCAAAAACATTCAGTACTTC.

V usage is TRBV28 and J usage is TRBJ1-1; D may be TRBD1 (6 bases). Germline V gene sequence: CDR1 MDHEN, CDR2 SYDVKM. Trimming cost V 7 bases and J 0 bases, with 12 bases left between them. The CDR3 loop spans 14 amino acids. The CDR3: CASIVGGLNTEAFF. The CDR3 DNA reads as TGTGCCAGCATCGTAGGGGGGCTGAACACTGAAGCTTTCTTT.